One sample yielded the 19 T cell receptor beta chains listed below, sequenced in a study of OX40 agonist ivuxolimab in advanced cancers. Profiling relied on immunoSEQ multiplex PCR, and the TCRdb table lists in-frame clones only, not all of them. This sample has nearly 25,000 clones, with over 70% found just once. Sequencing was performed on CD4+ or CD8+ T cells sorted from blood, taken in a trial of the OX40 agonist ivuxolimab. The receptors shown here come from an adult with an advanced solid tumor such as melanoma, head and neck, liver or kidney cancer.

The V and J genes are TRBV4-1 and TRBJ2-7; tentative D call: TRBD1 (6 bases). The CDR3 runs 17 residues. Trimming removed 1 base from V and 7 bases from J, with 23 bases in between. In germline, CDR1 is MGHRA, CDR2 YSYEKL. The CDR3 DNA is TGCGCCAGCAGCCAAGTCTGGTCTGCAGGGGCCGGTGGGGAGCAGTACTTC. It is translated as CASSQVWSAGAGGEQYF.

For this clone: One end of the junction fails to match germline, which may point to a read error. The V gene is TRBV5-8, the J gene TRBJ1-1, with 8 bases matching TRBD1. This CDR3 has 14 residues. Germline V gene lookup returns CDR1 SGHTS and CDR2 YDEGEE. This CDR3 reads CASSRWTGNSEAFF. The CDR3 DNA reads as TGTGCCAGCAGCCGTTGGACAGGGAACTCTGAAGCTTTCTTT. Looking up the rest from reference TRBV5-8 and TRBJ1-1 gives the full variable domain: EAGVTQSPTHLIKTRGQQATLRCSPISGHTSVYWYQQALGLGLQFLLWYDEGEERNRGNFPPRFSGRQFPNYSSELNVNALELEDSALYLCASSRWTGNSEAFFGQGTRLTVV.

This clone occurred a few times. The chain couples TRBV7-9 to TRBJ1-2; D not resolved. CDR3 size: 8 residues. In germline, CDR1 is SEHNR, CDR2 FQNEAQ (reference sequence). CDR3: CGTYGYTF. The CDR3 DNA reads as TGTGGGACCTATGGCTACACCTTC. The full variable domain, completed using reference TRBV7-9 and TRBJ1-2, is DTGVSQNPRHKITKRGQNVTFRCDPISEHNRLYWYRQTLGQGPEFLTYFQNEAQLEKSRLLSDRFSAERPKGSFSTLEIQRTEQGDSAMYLCGTYGYTFGSGTRLTVV.

The gene calls are TRBV7-2 and TRBJ1-2; D is uncertain. This CDR3 region has 14 residues. Trimming removed 1 base at V and 5 bases at J, with 11 bases between. The germline V gene has CDR1 SGHTA and CDR2 FQGNSA. This CDR3 is CASSLDLQTYGYTF. Here the CDR3 DNA reads TGTGCCAGCAGCTTAGACCTTCAGACGTATGGCTACACCTTC.

This rearrangement joins TRBV7-9 to TRBJ2-7, with 10 bases that match TRBD2. The CDR3 totals 14 residues. Trimming took 5 bases from V and 2 from J; bases not matched to a gene: 3. Looked up from germline, CDR1 is SEHNR and CDR2 is FQNEAQ (reference sequence). In DNA form, the CDR3 reads TGTGCCAGCAGCGTTAGCGGGGGGACCTACGAGCAGTACTTC. The encoded protein is CASSVSGGTYEQYF.

Remarks on this clone: Different DNA sequences within this sample yield the same CDR3. The chain combines TRBV5-6 with TRBJ2-1; 11 positions agree with TRBD2. This CDR3 contains 16 residues. J lost 3 bases, V lost 0 bases, and 2 bases had no gene match. Germline V CDR1 and CDR2: SGHDT, YYEEEE. CDR3 region: CASSLVLAGGYNEQFF. As DNA, the CDR3 is TGTGCCAGCAGCTTGGTTCTAGCGGGGGGCTACAATGAGCAGTTCTTC.

This chain uses TRBV7-6 with TRBJ2-3, with 9 bases identical to TRBD1. The junction had 9 bases not matched to a gene; V was cut back by 3 bases and J by 2 bases. This CDR3 is built from 17 residues. Germline loops: CDR1 SGHVS, CDR2 FNYEAQ. CDR3 sequence reads: CASSFPQGAGNTDTQYF. The DNA of the CDR3 is TGTGCCAGCAGCTTCCCACAGGGGGCCGGCAACACAGATACGCAGTATTTT. Filled out from reference TRBV7-6 and TRBJ2-3, the complete variable domain reads GAGVSQSPRYKVTKRGQDVALRCDPISGHVSLYWYRQALGQGPEFLTYFNYEAQQDKSGLPNDRFSAERPEGSISTLTIQRTEQRDSAMYRCASSFPQGAGNTDTQYFGPGTRLTVL.

The chain carries TRBV9 and TRBJ2-7; D is tentatively TRBD1 or TRBD2 (6 bases each). The V end was cut by 3 bases, the J end by 2 bases, with 15 bases between. Germline lookup yields CDR1 SGDLS and CDR2 YYNGEE. This CDR3 has 15 amino acids. CDR3 coding DNA: TGTGCCAGCAGCGCTGGAGGGGGGTCACCCTACGAGCAGTACTTC. Protein: CASSAGGGSPYEQYF.

This chain links TRBV5-1 with TRBJ2-7; no definite D call. Germline V gene sequence: CDR1 SGHRS, CDR2 YFSETQ. Between the trimmed V and J ends, which lost 0 bases and 1 base, there was a span of 23 bases. The CDR3 loop spans 19 amino acids. CDR3 residues: CASSLEAVKEGLGSYEQYF. In DNA, the CDR3 is TGCGCCAGCAGCTTGGAGGCCGTCAAGGAAGGGTTAGGGTCCTACGAGCAGTACTTC.

The CDR3 spells CASSLLPGTGELFF. DNA of the CDR3: TGTGCCAGCAGCTTACTTCCGGGGACCGGGGAGCTGTTTTTT. This chain links TRBV7-8 with TRBJ2-2, with D possibly matching TRBD2 (5 bases). The CDR3 totals 14 residues. Per the germline V gene, CDR1 is SGHVS and CDR2 is FQNEAQ. V lost 2 bases and J 5 bases, leaving 9 bases between the germline ends. Full variable domain (missing parts from reference TRBV7-8 and TRBJ2-2): GAGVSQSPRYKVAKRGQDVALRCDPISGHVSLFWYQQALGQGPEFLTYFQNEAQLDKSGLPSDRFFAERPEGSVSTLKIQRTQQEDSAVYLCASSLLPGTGELFFGEGSRLTVL.

The chain is built from TRBV5-1 and TRBJ2-7, with TRBD1 matching 8 bases. V shed 4 bases, J shed 3 bases, and the junction held 9 bases outside the gene matches. CDR1 is SGHRS, CDR2 YFSETQ, per germline. The CDR3 has 15 residues. The CDR3 is CASSTQGEGGYEQYF. The CDR3 coding sequence is TGCGCCAGCAGCACACAGGGGGAAGGGGGCTACGAGCAGTACTTC.

This clone was detected a few times. V is TRBV7-9 and J is TRBJ1-4; 8 nucleotides align to TRBD1. The germline V gene has CDR1 SEHNR and CDR2 FQNEAQ (reference sequence). The CDR3 is 14 residues long. The junction had 1 base not matched to a gene; V was cut back by 1 base and J by 6 bases. This CDR3 is CASSLVQGDEKLFF. The DNA of the CDR3 is TGTGCCAGCAGCTTAGTACAGGGGGATGAAAAACTGTTTTTT.

This clone was recorded only once. The chain is built from TRBV7-2 and TRBJ1-4; D remains ambiguous. The CDR3 loop spans 14 amino acids. Trimming removed 0 bases at V and 8 bases at J, with 10 bases between. Per germline, CDR1 SGHTA and CDR2 FQGNSA. Here the CDR3 reads CASSLAGRKEKLFF. The CDR3 DNA sequence: TGTGCCAGCAGCTTAGCGGGGAGGAAAGAAAAACTGTTTTTT.

Here the CDR3 DNA reads TGTGCCAGCAGCTTGGTAATTTCTGGGACAAAGTACGAGCAGTACTTC. It specifies CASSLVISGTKYEQYF. The chain joins TRBV5-6 to TRBJ2-7, with a weak D call TRBD1 (6 bases). CDR3 length: 16 residues. CDR1 SGHDT and CDR2 YYEEEE come from the germline V gene. V lost 0 bases to trimming and J lost 4 bases, with 17 bases between them.

V usage is TRBV6-5 and J usage is TRBJ1-1, with 7 nucleotides matching TRBD1. CDR1 and CDR2 from the germline V gene are MNHEY and SVGAGI. Trimming cost V 4 bases and J 3 bases; bases outside gene matches: 5. This CDR3 spans 14 amino acids. The CDR3 spells CASSSLTGDTEAFF. CDR3 nucleotides: TGTGCCAGCAGTTCCCTTACAGGGGACACTGAAGCTTTCTTT.

The CDR3 DNA sequence: TGTGCCAGCAGTGAAAGAGGGTTCGTCTCCGAGCAGTTCTTC. Translation: CASSERGFVSEQFF. This chain uses TRBV2 with TRBJ2-1; TRBD2 might be the D (5 bases). The CDR3 has 14 residues. CDR1 is SNHLY and CDR2 is FYNNEI in the germline V gene. Trimming removed 2 bases from V and 10 bases from J, with 15 bases in between.

The genes are TRBV21-1 and TRBJ1-2; TRBD1 was called by the table and not checked on the DNA. TRBV21-1 has pseudogene status. CDR3 length equals 17 residues. CDR3 nucleotides: TGTGCCAGCAGCAAAATGGGATACAGGCGTTTTTTGGATGGCTACACCTTC. Its translation: CASSKMGYRRFLDGYTF.

The chain uses TRBV27 and TRBJ1-2; D gene uncertain. CDR1 and CDR2 (germline): MNHEY, SMNVEV (reference sequence). CDR3 length equals 13 residues. V gave up 5 bases and J gave up 3 bases, with 10 bases separating them. In DNA form, the CDR3 reads TGTGCCAGCAGTGGCCAAGGTGACTATGGCTACACCTTC. Amino acid sequence: CASSGQGDYGYTF.

This clone was observed a single time. The V and J genes are TRBV11-2 and TRBJ2-5; the match to TRBD1 covers 8 bases. V gave up 5 bases and J gave up 7 bases; unmatched junction bases: 9. The CDR3 runs 14 residues. The germline V gene encodes CDR1 SGHAT and CDR2 FQNNGV. The CDR3 DNA is TGTGCCAGCAGCCCATCAGCAGGGGGCGGGACCCAGTACTTC. Translating it yields CASSPSAGGGTQYF.